This T cell receptor beta chain derives from a study of blood T cell repertoires in COVID-19. Whole-study context: Acute-phase and convalescent COVID-19 samples originated in the United States, Italy and Spain.

The CDR3 covers 14 residues. Germline values: CDR1 MNHEY, CDR2 SVGAGI. The ends lost 6 bases at V and 0 bases at J; junction bases unmatched: 4. Methods used by the authors: Nucleated cell number was recorded as an estimate derived from reference gene primer amplification. The assay was immunoSEQ multiplex PCR, and TCRdb's table has in-frame clones only and misses some. The V and J calls and the clone size are those of that table, but D and trimming were determined from the DNA. Of under 250,000 clones in the sample, around 83% are singletons; the top ten hold roughly 2%. The chain couples TRBV6-5 to TRBJ1-1, with 7 bases lining up with TRBD1. The sample was peripheral blood. The origin of this receptor is a man aged 25 to 45 who had recovered from COVID-19. Written as DNA, the CDR3 is TGTGCCAGCAGACAGGGGAGATTGAACACTGAAGCTTTCTTT. It is translated as CASRQGRLNTEAFF.